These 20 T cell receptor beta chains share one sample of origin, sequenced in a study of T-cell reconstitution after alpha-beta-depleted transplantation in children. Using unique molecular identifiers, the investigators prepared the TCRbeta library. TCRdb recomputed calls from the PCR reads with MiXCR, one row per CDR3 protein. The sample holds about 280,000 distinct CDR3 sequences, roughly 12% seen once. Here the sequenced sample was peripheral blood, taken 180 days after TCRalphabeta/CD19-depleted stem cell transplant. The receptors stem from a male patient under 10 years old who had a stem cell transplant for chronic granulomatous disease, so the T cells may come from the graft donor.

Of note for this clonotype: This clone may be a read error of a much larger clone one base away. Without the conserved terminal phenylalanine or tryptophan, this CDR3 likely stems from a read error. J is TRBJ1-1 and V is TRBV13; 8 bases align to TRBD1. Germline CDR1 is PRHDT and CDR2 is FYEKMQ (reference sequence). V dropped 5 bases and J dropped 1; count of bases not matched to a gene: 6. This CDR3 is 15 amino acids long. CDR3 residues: CASSARGLGNTEAFI. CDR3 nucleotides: TGTGCCAGCAGCGCCAGGGGGCTAGGGAACACTGAAGCTTTCATT.

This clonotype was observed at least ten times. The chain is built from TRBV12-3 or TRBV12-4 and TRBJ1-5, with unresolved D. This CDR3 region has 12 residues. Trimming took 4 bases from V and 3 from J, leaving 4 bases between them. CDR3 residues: CASSSFNQPQHF. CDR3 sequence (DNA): TGTGCCAGCAGTTCGTTCAATCAGCCCCAGCATTTT.

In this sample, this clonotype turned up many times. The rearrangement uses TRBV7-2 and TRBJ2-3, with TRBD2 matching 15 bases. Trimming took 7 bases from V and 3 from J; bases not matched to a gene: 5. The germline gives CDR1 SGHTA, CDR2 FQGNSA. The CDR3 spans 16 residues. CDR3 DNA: TGTGCCAGCACGAAGGGACTAGCGGGGGGAACAGATACGCAGTATTTT. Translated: CASTKGLAGGTDTQYF.

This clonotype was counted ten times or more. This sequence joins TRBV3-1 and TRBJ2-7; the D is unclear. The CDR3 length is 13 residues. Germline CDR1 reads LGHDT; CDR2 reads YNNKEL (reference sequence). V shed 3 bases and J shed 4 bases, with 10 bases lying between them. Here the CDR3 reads CASSHMGPYEQYF. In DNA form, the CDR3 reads TGTGCCAGCAGCCACATGGGCCCTTACGAGCAGTACTTC.

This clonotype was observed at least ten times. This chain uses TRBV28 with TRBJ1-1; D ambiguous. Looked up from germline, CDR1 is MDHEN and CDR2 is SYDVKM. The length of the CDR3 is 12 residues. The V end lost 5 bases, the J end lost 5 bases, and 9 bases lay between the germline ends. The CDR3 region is CASSPIETEAFF. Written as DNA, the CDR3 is TGTGCCAGCAGTCCAATAGAGACTGAAGCTTTCTTT.

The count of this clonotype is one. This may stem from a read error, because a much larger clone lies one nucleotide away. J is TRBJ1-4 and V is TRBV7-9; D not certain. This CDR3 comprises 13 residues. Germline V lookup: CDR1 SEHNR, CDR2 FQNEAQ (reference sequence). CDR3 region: CGSSLVLNEKLFF. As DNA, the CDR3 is TGTGGCAGCAGCTTAGTTCTTAATGAAAAACTGTTTTTT.

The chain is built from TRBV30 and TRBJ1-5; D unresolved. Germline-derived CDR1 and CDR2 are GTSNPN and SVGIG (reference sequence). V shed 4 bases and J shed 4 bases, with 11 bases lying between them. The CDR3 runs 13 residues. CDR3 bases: TGTGCCTGGAAGGGAGGACCGAATCAGCCCCAGCATTTT. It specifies CAWKGGPNQPQHF.

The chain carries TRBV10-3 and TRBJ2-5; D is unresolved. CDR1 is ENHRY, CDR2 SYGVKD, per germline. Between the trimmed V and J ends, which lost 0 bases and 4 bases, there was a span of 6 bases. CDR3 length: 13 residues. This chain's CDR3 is CAISESERETQYF. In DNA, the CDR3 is TGTGCCATCAGTGAGTCGGAGCGAGAGACCCAGTACTTC.

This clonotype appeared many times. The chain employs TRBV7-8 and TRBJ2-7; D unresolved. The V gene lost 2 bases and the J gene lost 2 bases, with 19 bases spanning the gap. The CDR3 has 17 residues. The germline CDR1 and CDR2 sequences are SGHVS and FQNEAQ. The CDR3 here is CASSLSLLARSTYEQYF. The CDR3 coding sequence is TGTGCCAGCAGCTTATCGCTACTGGCGAGATCAACCTACGAGCAGTACTTC.

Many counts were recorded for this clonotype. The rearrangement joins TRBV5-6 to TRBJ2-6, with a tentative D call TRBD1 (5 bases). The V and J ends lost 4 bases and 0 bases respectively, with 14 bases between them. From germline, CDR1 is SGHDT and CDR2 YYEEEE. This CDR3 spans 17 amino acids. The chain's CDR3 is CASSRADSRSGANVLTF. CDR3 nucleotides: TGTGCCAGCAGCAGAGCCGACAGCCGCTCTGGGGCCAACGTCCTGACTTTC.

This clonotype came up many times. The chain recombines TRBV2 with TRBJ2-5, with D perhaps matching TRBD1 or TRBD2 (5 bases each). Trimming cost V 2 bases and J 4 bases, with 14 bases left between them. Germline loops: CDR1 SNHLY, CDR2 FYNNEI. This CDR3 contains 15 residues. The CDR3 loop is CASSESRGAIETQYF. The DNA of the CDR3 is TGTGCCAGCAGTGAATCTAGGGGAGCCATAGAGACCCAGTACTTC.

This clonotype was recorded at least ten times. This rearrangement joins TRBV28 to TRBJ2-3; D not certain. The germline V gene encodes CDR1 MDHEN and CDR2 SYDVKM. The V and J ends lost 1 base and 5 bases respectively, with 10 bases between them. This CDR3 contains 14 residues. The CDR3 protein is CASSLFQYKDTQYF. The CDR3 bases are TGTGCCAGCAGTTTATTTCAGTACAAAGATACGCAGTATTTT.

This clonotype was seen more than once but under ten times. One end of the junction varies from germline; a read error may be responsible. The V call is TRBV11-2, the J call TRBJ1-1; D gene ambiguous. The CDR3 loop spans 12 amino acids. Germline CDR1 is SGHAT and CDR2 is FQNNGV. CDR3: CASSILKTEAFF. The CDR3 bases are TGTGCCAGCAGCATACTGAAGACTGAAGCTTTCTTT. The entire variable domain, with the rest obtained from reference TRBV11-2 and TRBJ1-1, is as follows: EAGVAQSPRYKIIEKRQSVAFWCNPISGHATLYWYQQILGQGPKLLIQFQNNGVVDDSQLPKDRFSAERLKGVDSTLKIQPAKLEDSAVYLCASSILKTEAFFGQGTRLTVV.

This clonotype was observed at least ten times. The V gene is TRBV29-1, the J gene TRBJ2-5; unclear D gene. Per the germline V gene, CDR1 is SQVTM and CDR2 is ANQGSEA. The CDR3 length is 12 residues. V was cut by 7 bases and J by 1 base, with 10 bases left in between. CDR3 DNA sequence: TGCAGCGCGTTGAAACCCCAAGAGACCCAGTACTTC. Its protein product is CSALKPQETQYF.

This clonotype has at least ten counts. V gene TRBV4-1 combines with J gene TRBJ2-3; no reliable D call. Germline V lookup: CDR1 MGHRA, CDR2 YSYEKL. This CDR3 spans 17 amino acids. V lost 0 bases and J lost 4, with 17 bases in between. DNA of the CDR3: TGCGCCAGCAGCCAAGAAACGCCAATCGGAAGGGCAGATACGCAGTATTTT. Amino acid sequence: CASSQETPIGRADTQYF.

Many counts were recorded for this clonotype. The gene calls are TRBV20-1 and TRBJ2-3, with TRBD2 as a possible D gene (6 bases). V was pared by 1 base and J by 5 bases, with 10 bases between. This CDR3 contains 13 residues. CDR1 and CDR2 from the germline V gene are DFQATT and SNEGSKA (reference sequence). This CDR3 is CSARVRGGDTQYF. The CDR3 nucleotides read TGCAGTGCTAGAGTGCGGGGTGGAGATACGCAGTATTTT.

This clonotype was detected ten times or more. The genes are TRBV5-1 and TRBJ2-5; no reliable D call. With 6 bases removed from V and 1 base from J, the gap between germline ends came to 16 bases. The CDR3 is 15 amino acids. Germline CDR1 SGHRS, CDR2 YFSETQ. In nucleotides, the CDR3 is TGCGCCAGCAACCTCGCCTCGGGCAGCCAAGAGACCCAGTACTTC. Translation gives CASNLASGSQETQYF.

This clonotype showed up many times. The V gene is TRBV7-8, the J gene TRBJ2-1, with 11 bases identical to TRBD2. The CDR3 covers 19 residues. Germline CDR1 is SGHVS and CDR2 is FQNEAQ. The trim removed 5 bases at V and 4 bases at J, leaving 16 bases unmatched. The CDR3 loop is CASSPSPLAGGIEYNEQFF. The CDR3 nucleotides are TGTGCCAGCAGCCCTAGCCCCTTAGCGGGAGGGATTGAGTACAATGAGCAGTTCTTC.

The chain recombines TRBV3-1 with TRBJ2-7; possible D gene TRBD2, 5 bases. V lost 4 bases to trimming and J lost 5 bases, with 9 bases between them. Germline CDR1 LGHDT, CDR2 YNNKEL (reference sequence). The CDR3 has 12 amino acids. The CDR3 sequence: CASSRETNEQYF. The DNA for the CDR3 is TGTGCCAGCAGCCGGGAGACAAACGAGCAGTACTTC.

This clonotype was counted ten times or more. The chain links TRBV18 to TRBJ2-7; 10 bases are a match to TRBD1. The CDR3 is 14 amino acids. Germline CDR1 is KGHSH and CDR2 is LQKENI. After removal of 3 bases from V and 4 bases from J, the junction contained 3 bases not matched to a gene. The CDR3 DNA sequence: TGTGCCAGCTCACCCGGACAGGGGGAGTACGAGCAGTACTTC. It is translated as CASSPGQGEYEQYF.